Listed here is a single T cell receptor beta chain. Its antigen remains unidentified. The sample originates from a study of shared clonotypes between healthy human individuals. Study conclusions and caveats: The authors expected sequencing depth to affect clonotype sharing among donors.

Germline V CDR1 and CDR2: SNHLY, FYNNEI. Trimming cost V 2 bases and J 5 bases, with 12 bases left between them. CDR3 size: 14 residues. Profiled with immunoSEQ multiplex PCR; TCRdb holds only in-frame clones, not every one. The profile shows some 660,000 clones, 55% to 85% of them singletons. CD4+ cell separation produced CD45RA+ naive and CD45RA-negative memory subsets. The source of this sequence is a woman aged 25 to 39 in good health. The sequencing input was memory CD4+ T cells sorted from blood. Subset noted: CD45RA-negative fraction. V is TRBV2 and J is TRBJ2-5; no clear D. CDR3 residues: CASSELSRAETQYF. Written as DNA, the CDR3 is TGTGCCAGCAGTGAATTGTCCAGAGCCGAGACCCAGTACTTC. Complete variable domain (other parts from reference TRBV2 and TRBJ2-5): EPEVTQTPSHQVTQMGQEVILRCVPISNHLYFYWYRQILGQKVEFLVSFYNNEISEKSEIFDDQFSVERPDGSNFTLKIRSTKLEDSAMYFCASSELSRAETQYFGPGTRLLVL.